The TCR beta chain under discussion was sequenced for a study of T cells after yellow fever vaccination (dated by TCRdb to between 2018 and 2021). For the study in its entirety: Libraries from fractions with low cell numbers were prepared with the SMART-Seq v4 Ultra Low Input RNA kit. To track T-cell clones before and after primary and booster YFV17D yellow fever vaccination, bulk TCR alpha and beta repertoires were sequenced longitudinally. Two healthy male donors, one aged 18 to 29 and one aged 30 to 40 years, made up the cohort. Bulk PBMC replicates and cell subsets were isolated from blood drawn at multiple timepoints before and after both primary and secondary immunization. The paper's findings and limits, for the study overall: The study included only a couple of donors, which limits how far the findings can be generalized. A small share of clonotypes occurred in both CD4 and CD8 compartments, likely arising from convergent recombination. The secondary T-cell response was weaker than the primary response but faster, peaking on day 5 instead of day 15. Because abundant contaminating clonotypes from the bulk population could be contained in FACS-sorted repertoires, computational filtering was required. After the booster, most of the clones that had expanded following primary vaccination were detected again (roughly 96% of CD4 and 80% to 90% of CD8), which suggests that memory was broadly maintained.

Ten or more counts support this clonotype. Its target antigen remains unknown. No base quality values were provided; no much bigger clone lies one nucleotide off. The CDR3 has 14 amino acids, counting the end cysteine and phenylalanine. The entry retains the CDR3 DNA only, 42 bases that are in frame from base 1. Between the V and J ends, shortened by 5 bases and 4 bases respectively, the junction contains 11 bases. What the treatment or condition label conveys for this sample: live attenuated yellow fever vaccine strain. PBMCs were isolated from peripheral blood using a standard Ficoll-Paque protocol. CD4 and CD8 T-cell fractions were isolated with Dynabeads CD4 and CD8 positive selection kits. TriZol was used to extract RNA from bulk PBMCs, from CD4 and CD8 fractions, and from dextramer-positive and dextramer-negative fractions. Synthesis of TCR cDNA relied on 5'RACE template switching, a step that introduced a universal primer site along with unique molecular identifiers. Priming for cDNA synthesis came from both the TCR alpha and TCR beta constant segments. Two PCR steps were used to amplify libraries, with sample barcodes and sequencing adapters being added in the second step. Libraries were sequenced on Illumina HiSeq 2500 (2x100 bp) or NovaSeq (2x150 bp). In the original analysis: Reads were demultiplexed and collapsed into UMI consensus sequences with MIGEC, and V(D)J alignment was performed with MiXCR. Using edgeR on replicate PBMC samples, clonotypes were called vaccine-responding if FDR was below 0.01 and the log2 fold change was above 5 up to day 15. Each bulk clonotype was labeled CD4 or CD8 based on which sequenced repertoire, CD4 or CD8, contained the clonotype at higher abundance. TCRdb took the public reads, trimmed them with fastp at Q25, ran MiXCR for clone calling and kept in-frame beta chains. Every CDR3 protein is listed once, alongside the most common genes and DNA of its rows. TCRdb, rather than the study authors, made the V and J calls. The sample contains 200,000 to 300,000 distinct CDR3 sequences, about an eighth of them found a single time. Of the sample, 0.45% to 0.65% falls within the top ten clones.

The starting material was CD4+ T cells sorted from PBMCs, obtained 45 days after the yellow fever booster vaccination. The sequence came from a man aged 25-40 years who received the YFV17D yellow fever vaccine. Recombination connected TRBV12-3 or TRBV12-4 to TRBJ2-2; the D gene is not confidently resolved. The DNA sequence is as follows: TGTGCCAGCAGTGCTAGGATAAGCACCGGGGAGCTGTTTTTT. Its protein is CASSARISTGELFF.